This record concerns one T cell receptor (beta chain) sequence. Its cognate antigen is unknown. The data are from a study of response to subunit inactivated influenza vaccine. With 4 bases removed from V and 5 bases from J, the gap between germline ends came to 18 bases. The CDR3 is 15 residues long. CDR1 is DFQATT, CDR2 SNEGSKA, per germline (reference sequence). Findings and limits, study-wide: Seasonal influenza vaccination, on each occasion, was suggested by the authors to recruit few new T cells.

TCRdb ran MiXCR on the RT-PCR reads and lists one entry per CDR3 protein. This sample has 560,000 or so distinct CDR3 sequences, with 6.5% to 8% found just once. The receptor comes from a man aged 50 to 69 who received an inactivated influenza vaccine. Sequences were derived from PBMCs from blood, sampled roughly 24 months after vaccination. The chain carries TRBV20-1 and TRBJ2-1; TRBD1 is a possible D gene (5 bases). CDR3 amino acids: CSATPTERINNEQFF. CDR3 sequence (DNA): TGCAGTGCTACCCCGACAGAAAGAATTAACAATGAGCAGTTCTTC.